This T cell receptor beta chain was captured in a study of neoadjuvant anti-PD-1 for oral cavity cancer. Sequenced by immunoSEQ multiplex PCR; TCRdb stores in-frame clones only, minus some. The sample contains 55,000 to 80,000 clones, about four fifths of which appear only once. Looked up from germline, CDR1 is SGHVS and CDR2 is FQNEAQ. The V gene lost 0 bases and the J gene lost 6 bases, with 14 bases spanning the gap. This CDR3 has 15 amino acids. To note about this clone: Antigen unknown.

Study-level points and caveats: Pretreatment Treg/Th17 ratio correlated inversely with post-treatment tumor clonality.

Patients were newly diagnosed with stage II-IVA oral cavity squamous cell carcinoma without prior systemic or radiation treatment. Blood cells were analyzed directly, without culture or expansion. V usage is TRBV7-8 and J usage is TRBJ1-1; D is unresolved. The specimen comprised PBMCs, sampled before nivolumab (anti-PD-1) treatment. The clonotype originates from a person between 40 and 79 years old with oral cavity squamous cell carcinoma. CDR3 sequence: CASSLALEQTSEAFF. The CDR3, as DNA: TGTGCCAGCAGCTTAGCGCTGGAGCAAACTTCTGAAGCTTTCTTT.